Detailed here is one T cell receptor beta chain. Its antigen is unknown. Germline V CDR1 and CDR2: LGHDT, YNNKEL (reference sequence). The CDR3 sequence is 18 residues long. The ends were cut back, 5 bases at V and 1 base at J, with 22 bases in the middle. Profiled with immunoSEQ multiplex PCR; TCRdb holds only in-frame clones, not every one. Of over 100,000 clones listed, about 86% are singletons. The data stem from a study of T cell responses to AZD1222 COVID-19 vaccine. The wider study: Analysis merged second doses at about 4 or about 12 weeks. Study results and caveats: Nearly half of spike-specific TCRs reportedly go after variant regions that carry no mutations.

This TCR was sampled from an adult in good health. The source was peripheral blood, collected on day 0 of AZD1222 vaccination. The J gene is TRBJ2-3, the V gene TRBV3-1 (or the pseudogene TRBV3-2), with a possible D match to TRBD2 (6 bases). The CDR3 is CASSDGPQLASRTDTQYF. For the CDR3, the DNA is TGTGCCAGCAGCGACGGGCCCCAACTAGCTTCCCGCACAGATACGCAGTATTTT.